These T cell receptor beta chains were read from a single sample in a study of T cell changes during pregnancy in multiple sclerosis. The assay was immunoSEQ multiplex PCR, and TCRdb's table has in-frame clones only and misses some. The top ten clones hold roughly 5% of a sample with fewer than 30,000 clones, more than 90% of them seen once. Material: CD8+ T cells from peripheral blood mononuclear cells, obtained before pregnancy. The source is a female donor with multiple sclerosis, enrolled in a pregnancy study. Both conserved end residues are part of each CDR3. The order of the fields is J gene, clone size, D gene, V gene, CDR3 length, CDR3 protein, CDR3 DNA. The D gene is left open where the match is weak. Only some rows state a clone size, as once, few, many or a class for expanded clones.

j_gene: TRBJ2-7
abundance: .
d_gene: TRBD1
v_gene: TRBV27
len: 15
CDR3aa: CASSFRDRGYSEQYF
CDR3nt: TGTGCCAGCAGTTTCAGGGACAGGGGGTACTCCGAGCAGTACTTC

j_gene: TRBJ1-3
abundance: .
d_gene: .
v_gene: TRBV4-2
len: 15
CDR3aa: CASSQDQGPGNTIYF
CDR3nt: TGTGCCAGCAGCCAAGATCAGGGTCCGGGAAACACCATATATTTT

j_gene: TRBJ2-5
abundance: .
d_gene: .
v_gene: TRBV19
len: 14
CDR3aa: CASSIDPRAETQYF
CDR3nt: TGTGCCAGTAGTATAGATCCGAGGGCAGAGACCCAGTACTTC

j_gene: TRBJ1-1
abundance: .
d_gene: .
v_gene: TRBV6-5
len: 14
CDR3aa: CASSYTRVRSEAFF
CDR3nt: TGTGCCAGCAGCTATACCAGGGTCCGGTCTGAAGCTTTCTTT

j_gene: TRBJ2-7
abundance: medium-sized
d_gene: .
v_gene: TRBV13
len: 13
CDR3aa: CASSLGRAYEQYF
CDR3nt: TGTGCCAGCAGCTTGGGCAGGGCCTACGAGCAGTACTTC

j_gene: TRBJ2-7
abundance: .
d_gene: .
v_gene: TRBV5-1
len: 14
CDR3aa: CASSLESVTYEQYF
CDR3nt: TGCGCCAGCAGCTTGGAGTCAGTAACCTACGAGCAGTACTTC

j_gene: TRBJ2-1
abundance: .
d_gene: TRBD1
v_gene: TRBV5-4
len: 17
CDR3aa: CASSFMDRGRGANEQFF
CDR3nt: TGTGCCAGCAGCTTCATGGACAGGGGGCGCGGGGCCAATGAGCAGTTCTTC

j_gene: TRBJ2-5
abundance: .
d_gene: .
v_gene: TRBV5-4
len: 17
CDR3aa: CASSLEGPGVDQETQYF
CDR3nt: TGTGCCAGCAGCTTGGAAGGCCCAGGGGTCGATCAAGAGACCCAGTACTTC

j_gene: TRBJ2-1
abundance: .
d_gene: TRBD2
v_gene: TRBV29-1
len: 18
CDR3aa: CSVEGTSGDRSSYNEQFF
CDR3nt: TGCAGCGTTGAAGGGACTAGCGGGGACCGAAGCTCCTACAATGAGCAGTTCTTC

j_gene: TRBJ2-1
abundance: once
d_gene: TRBD2
v_gene: TRBV14
len: 18
CDR3aa: CASSQGTSGSESYNEQFF
CDR3nt: TGTGCCAGCAGCCAAGGGACTAGCGGGAGCGAGTCCTACAATGAGCAGTTCTTC

j_gene: TRBJ2-7
abundance: once
d_gene: TRBD1
v_gene: TRBV5-5
len: 15
CDR3aa: CASSRLGQGIYEQYF
CDR3nt: TGTGCCAGCAGCCGATTGGGACAGGGAATTTACGAGCAGTACTTC

j_gene: TRBJ2-2
abundance: .
d_gene: .
v_gene: TRBV27
len: 15
CDR3aa: CASSPRTGNTGELFF
CDR3nt: TGTGCCAGCAGTCCCCGGACTGGGAACACCGGGGAGCTGTTTTTT

j_gene: TRBJ2-1
abundance: .
d_gene: .
v_gene: TRBV7-9
len: 15
CDR3aa: CASSLAGTTYNEQFF
CDR3nt: TGTGCCAGCAGCTTAGCCGGGACAACTTACAATGAGCAGTTCTTC

j_gene: TRBJ1-1
abundance: .
d_gene: .
v_gene: TRBV4-1
len: 13
CDR3aa: CASSQETGTEAFF
CDR3nt: TGCGCCAGCAGCCAAGAAACAGGGACTGAAGCTTTCTTT

j_gene: TRBJ2-1
abundance: .
d_gene: .
v_gene: TRBV6-5
len: 13
CDR3aa: CASSQPLGNEQFF
CDR3nt: TGTGCCAGCAGCCAACCACTAGGTAATGAGCAGTTCTTC

j_gene: TRBJ1-1
abundance: .
d_gene: TRBD1
v_gene: TRBV7-3
len: 15
CDR3aa: CASSLENRQGAEAFF
CDR3nt: TGTGCCAGCAGCTTAGAAAATCGACAGGGTGCTGAAGCTTTCTTT

j_gene: TRBJ2-2
abundance: .
d_gene: TRBD1
v_gene: TRBV9
len: 16
CDR3aa: CASSSQTGPNTGELFF
CDR3nt: TGTGCCAGCAGCTCACAGACAGGGCCAAACACCGGGGAGCTGTTTTTT

j_gene: TRBJ1-1
abundance: .
d_gene: .
v_gene: TRBV15
len: 13
CDR3aa: CATNLLGGAEAFF
CDR3nt: TGTGCCACCAATTTATTGGGGGGAGCTGAAGCTTTCTTT

j_gene: TRBJ1-1
abundance: .
d_gene: .
v_gene: TRBV7-9
len: 14
CDR3aa: CASSPRGGATEAFF
CDR3nt: TGTGCCAGCAGCCCAAGGGGAGGGGCCACTGAAGCTTTCTTT

j_gene: TRBJ1-2
abundance: .
d_gene: .
v_gene: TRBV4-1
len: 13
CDR3aa: CASSQTSDYGYTF
CDR3nt: TGCGCCAGCAGCCAAACAAGCGACTATGGCTACACCTTC

j_gene: TRBJ1-2
abundance: .
d_gene: .
v_gene: TRBV2
len: 15
CDR3aa: CASSAPRATNYGYTF
CDR3nt: TGTGCCAGCAGTGCCCCCAGGGCTACTAACTATGGCTACACCTTC

j_gene: TRBJ2-3
abundance: once
d_gene: TRBD1
v_gene: TRBV11-3
len: 16
CDR3aa: CASSSRTGVGTDTQYF
CDR3nt: TGTGCCAGCAGCTCCCGGACAGGGGTTGGCACAGATACGCAGTATTTT

j_gene: TRBJ2-7
abundance: .
d_gene: TRBD1
v_gene: TRBV27
len: 14
CDR3aa: CASSLRTGSYEQYF
CDR3nt: TGTGCCAGCAGTTTAAGGACAGGATCCTACGAGCAGTACTTC

j_gene: TRBJ2-7
abundance: once
d_gene: .
v_gene: TRBV27
len: 13
CDR3aa: CASSFNSYYEQYF
CDR3nt: TGTGCCAGCAGTTTCAACAGCTACTACGAGCAGTACTTC

j_gene: TRBJ1-1
abundance: .
d_gene: TRBD1
v_gene: TRBV9
len: 15
CDR3aa: CASSPRQGMNTEAFF
CDR3nt: TGTGCCAGCAGCCCTCGACAGGGAATGAACACTGAAGCTTTCTTT

j_gene: TRBJ2-2
abundance: .
d_gene: .
v_gene: TRBV27
len: 16
CDR3aa: CASSLWGVSRTGELFF
CDR3nt: TGTGCCAGCAGCCTCTGGGGGGTTTCAAGGACCGGGGAGCTGTTTTTT

j_gene: TRBJ1-1
abundance: once
d_gene: .
v_gene: TRBV7-8
len: 17
CDR3aa: CASSPRYRATRGTEAFF
CDR3nt: TGTGCCAGCAGCCCCAGATATAGGGCGACGCGGGGGACTGAAGCTTTCTTT

j_gene: TRBJ2-2
abundance: .
d_gene: .
v_gene: TRBV29-1
len: 13
CDR3aa: CSVEAVNTGELFF
CDR3nt: TGCAGCGTTGAGGCCGTGAACACCGGGGAGCTGTTTTTT

j_gene: TRBJ2-3
abundance: .
d_gene: TRBD1
v_gene: TRBV15
len: 16
CDR3aa: CATSRYGQGGTDTQYF
CDR3nt: TGTGCCACCAGCAGATACGGACAGGGCGGCACAGATACGCAGTATTTT

j_gene: TRBJ1-1
abundance: .
d_gene: TRBD1
v_gene: TRBV19
len: 15
CDR3aa: CASSLTGGANTEAFF
CDR3nt: TGTGCCAGTAGCCTGACAGGGGGCGCGAACACTGAAGCTTTCTTT

j_gene: TRBJ2-1
abundance: .
d_gene: TRBD2
v_gene: TRBV7-9
len: 15
CDR3aa: CASSSLAGGDNEQFF
CDR3nt: TGTGCCAGCAGCTCGCTAGCGGGAGGCGACAATGAGCAGTTCTTC